A single sample is the source of the 8 T cell receptor beta chains below, sequenced in a study of T-cell reconstitution after alpha-beta-depleted transplantation in children. Preparation of the TCRbeta library involved a method that used unique molecular identifiers. TCRdb re-derived calls from the PCR reads in MiXCR, one entry per CDR3 protein. The sample holds some 840,000 distinct CDR3 sequences, about 15% seen once. The sequencing here drew on PBMCs, mostly from graft donor cells, taken 360 days after TCRalphabeta/CD19-depleted stem cell transplant. The receptor source for this set is a male patient aged 10-17 years who had a stem cell transplant for acute lymphoblastic leukemia, so the T cells may come from the graft donor.

The chain recombines TRBV29-1 with TRBJ2-2; D gene unclear. V was pared by 1 base and J by 3 bases, with 6 bases between. Germline assignment: CDR1 SQVTM and CDR2 ANQGSEA. This CDR3 region has 13 residues. The DNA of the CDR3 is TGCAGCGTTGAAGCCGGATACACCGGGGAGCTGTTTTTT. This encodes CSVEAGYTGELFF.

CDR3 protein: CASKKAPSGLNTEAFF. CDR3 DNA sequence: TGCGCCAGCAAGAAGGCCCCAAGCGGTCTGAACACTGAAGCTTTCTTT. This chain links TRBV10-2 with TRBJ1-1; D gene uncertain. With 7 bases removed from V and 0 bases from J, the gap between germline ends came to 18 bases. The CDR3 sequence is 16 residues long. Germline assignment: CDR1 WSHSY and CDR2 SAAADI.

The rearrangement uses TRBV9 and TRBJ2-2; either TRBD1 or TRBD2 may fit D (5 bases each). This CDR3 region has 15 residues. The germline V and J ends were trimmed by 6 bases and 1 base, with 13 bases remaining between them. Germline assignment: CDR1 SGDLS and CDR2 YYNGEE. CDR3 sequence: CASNPGPMNTGELFF. The CDR3 nucleotides are TGTGCCAGCAACCCGGGGCCTATGAACACCGGGGAGCTGTTTTTT.

This clonotype was seen only a few times. The chain is built from TRBV20-1 and TRBJ2-2, with D possibly being TRBD2 (5 bases). Per germline, CDR1 DFQATT and CDR2 SNEGSKA (reference sequence). V dropped 1 base and J dropped 4 bases, with 16 bases sitting between them. The CDR3 length is 16 residues. The CDR3 region has the DNA TGCAGTGCTAGAGTGCCAGGAGGTGTTTTCACCGGGGAGCTGTTTTTT. Protein: CSARVPGGVFTGELFF.

This clonotype appeared a few times. The chain couples TRBV5-6 to TRBJ2-3, with D unclear. V was shortened by 1 base and J by 0 bases, with 9 bases between the two germline ends. The CDR3 sequence is 15 residues long. CDR1 is SGHDT, CDR2 YYEEEE, per germline. CDR3 bases: TGTGCCAGCAGCTTGATTGGGTCTAGCACAGATACGCAGTATTTT. Encoded protein: CASSLIGSSTDTQYF.

This clonotype was found many times. This chain links TRBV20-1 with TRBJ2-1, with 10 bases identical to TRBD2. J lost 4 bases, V lost 0 bases, and 9 bases had no gene match. The CDR3 extends over 17 amino acids. CDR1 is DFQATT, CDR2 SNEGSKA, per germline (reference sequence). CDR3 in DNA: TGCAGTGCTAGAGATCCTCTAGCGGGGGCCCAATACAATGAGCAGTTCTTC. Its protein product is CSARDPLAGAQYNEQFF.

This clonotype occurred many times. V and J are TRBV12-3 or TRBV12-4 and TRBJ2-7, with 8 bases identical to TRBD2. CDR3 length equals 16 residues. V gave up 4 bases and J gave up 7 bases; unmatched junction bases: 15. Written as DNA, the CDR3 is TGTGCCAGCAGTTCCCATAGTAGTGGTTCTAGCGGGGAGCAGTACTTC. This sequence encodes CASSSHSSGSSGEQYF.

This clonotype has more than one count but fewer than ten. The rearrangement uses TRBV12-3 or TRBV12-4 and TRBJ2-7, with a weak D call TRBD2 (5 bases). The CDR3 length is 13 residues. Trimming left V 10 bases short and J 6 bases short, with 19 bases between. This CDR3 is CATRRWVGTEQYF. CDR3 coding DNA: TGTGCCACCAGGAGGTGGGTGGGAACCGAGCAGTACTTC.